This T cell receptor beta chain emerged from a study of radiotherapy plus CTLA-4 blockade in lung cancer. General study results and limits: The study found tumor-derived TCR clones expanded in blood after radiotherapy plus ipilimumab. Best predicting response, reportedly, were early blood T cell clone dynamics, with interferon-beta.

About this clone itself: As yet, its antigen is unknown.

The study gave focal radiation plus ipilimumab CTLA-4 blockade to patients with chemo-refractory metastatic non-small-cell lung cancer. The table came from immunoSEQ multiplex PCR; TCRdb's copy has only in-frame clones and leaves some out. In the table there are 80,000 to 95,000 clones, around 83% of which are singletons. The CDR3 totals 13 residues. Germline CDR1 is SGHVS and CDR2 is FNYEAQ. Trimming left V 2 bases short and J 10 bases short, with 12 bases between. The source of this sequence is a human donor with non-small cell lung cancer who had stable disease on radiotherapy plus ipilimumab. The chain combines TRBV7-6 with TRBJ2-1; D gene ambiguous. Here the sequenced sample was peripheral blood, taken from a patient treated with radiotherapy plus ipilimumab. The chain's CDR3 is CASSLSTLPEQFF. CDR3 nucleotides: TGTGCCAGCAGCTTAAGTACCCTTCCAGAGCAGTTCTTC.